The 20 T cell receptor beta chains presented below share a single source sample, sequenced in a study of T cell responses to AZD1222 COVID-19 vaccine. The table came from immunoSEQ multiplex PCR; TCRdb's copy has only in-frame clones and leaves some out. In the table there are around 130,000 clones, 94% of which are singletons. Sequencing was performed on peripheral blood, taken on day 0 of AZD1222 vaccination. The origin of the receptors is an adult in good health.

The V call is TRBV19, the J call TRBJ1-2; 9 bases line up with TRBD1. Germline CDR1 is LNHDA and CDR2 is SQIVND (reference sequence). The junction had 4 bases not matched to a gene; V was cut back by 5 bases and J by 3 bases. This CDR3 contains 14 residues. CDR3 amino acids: CASSPGQGHYGYTF. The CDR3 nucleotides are TGTGCCAGTAGTCCGGGACAGGGTCACTATGGCTACACCTTC.

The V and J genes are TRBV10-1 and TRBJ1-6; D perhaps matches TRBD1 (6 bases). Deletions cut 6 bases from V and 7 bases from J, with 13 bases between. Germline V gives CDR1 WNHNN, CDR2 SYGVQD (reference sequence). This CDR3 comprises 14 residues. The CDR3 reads CASRTGQPNSPLHF. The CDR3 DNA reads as TGCGCCAGCAGGACAGGACAACCCAATTCACCCCTCCACTTT.

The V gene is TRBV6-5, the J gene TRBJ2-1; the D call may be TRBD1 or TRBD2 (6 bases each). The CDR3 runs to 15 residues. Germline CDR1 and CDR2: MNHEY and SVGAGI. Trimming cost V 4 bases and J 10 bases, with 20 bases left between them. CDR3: CASSSSGGTKTEQFF. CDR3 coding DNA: TGTGCCAGCAGTTCGTCAGGCGGGACAAAAACCGAGCAGTTCTTC.

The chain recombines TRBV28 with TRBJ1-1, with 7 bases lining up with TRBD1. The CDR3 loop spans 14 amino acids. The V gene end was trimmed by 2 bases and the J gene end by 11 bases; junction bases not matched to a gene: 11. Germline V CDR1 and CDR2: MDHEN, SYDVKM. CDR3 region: CASSLNVQGMRAFF. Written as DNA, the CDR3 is TGTGCCAGCAGTTTAAACGTACAGGGGATGAGGGCTTTCTTT.

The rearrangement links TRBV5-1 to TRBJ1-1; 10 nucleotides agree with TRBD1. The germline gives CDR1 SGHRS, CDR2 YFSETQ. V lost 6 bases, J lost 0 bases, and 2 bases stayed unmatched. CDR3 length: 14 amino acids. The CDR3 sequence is CASTGTGVNTEAFF. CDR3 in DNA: TGCGCCAGCACCGGGACAGGGGTGAACACTGAAGCTTTCTTT. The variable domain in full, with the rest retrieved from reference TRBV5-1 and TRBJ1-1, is KAGVTQTPRYLIKTRGQQVTLSCSPISGHRSVSWYQQTPGQGLQFLFEYFSETQRNKGNFPGRFSGRQFSNSRSEMNVSTLELGDSALYLCASTGTGVNTEAFFGQGTRLTVV.

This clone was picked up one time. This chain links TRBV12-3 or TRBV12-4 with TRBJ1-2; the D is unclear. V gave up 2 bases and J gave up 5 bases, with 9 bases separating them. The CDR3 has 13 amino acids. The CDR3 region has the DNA TGTGCCAGCAGTTTATTGGGAACATATGGCTACACCTTC. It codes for CASSLLGTYGYTF.

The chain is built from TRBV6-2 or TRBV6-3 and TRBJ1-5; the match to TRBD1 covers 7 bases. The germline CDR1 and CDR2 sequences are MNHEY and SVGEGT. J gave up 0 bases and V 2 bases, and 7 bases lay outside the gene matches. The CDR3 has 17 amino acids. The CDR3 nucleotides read TGTGCCAGCAGTTACCCAAACAGGGGCTATAGCAATCAGCCCCAGCATTTT. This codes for CASSYPNRGYSNQPQHF.

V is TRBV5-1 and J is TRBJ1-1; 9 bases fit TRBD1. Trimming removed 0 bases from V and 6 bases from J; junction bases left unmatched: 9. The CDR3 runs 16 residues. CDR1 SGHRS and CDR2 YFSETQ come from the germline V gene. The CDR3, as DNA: TGCGCCAGCAGCTTGGGACCGGGACAGGGAGTCCCTGAAGCTTTCTTT. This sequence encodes CASSLGPGQGVPEAFF.

Written as DNA, the CDR3 is TGCGCCAGCGGCGGGAGGGCCACCTACAATGAGCAGTTCTTC. Amino acids: CASGGRATYNEQFF. The V gene is TRBV4-1, the J gene TRBJ2-1, with 9 bases aligning to TRBD2. The germline V gene has CDR1 MGHRA and CDR2 YSYEKL. This CDR3 spans 14 amino acids. V was pared by 8 bases and J by 2 bases, with 4 bases of the junction left unmatched.

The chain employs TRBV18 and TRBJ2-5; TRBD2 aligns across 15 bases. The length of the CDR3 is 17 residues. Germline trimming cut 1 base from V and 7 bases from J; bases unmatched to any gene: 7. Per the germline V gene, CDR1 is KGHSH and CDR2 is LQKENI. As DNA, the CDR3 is TGTGCCAGCTCACCACAGGGACTAGCGGGAGGAGTGGGGACCCAGTACTTC. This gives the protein CASSPQGLAGGVGTQYF.

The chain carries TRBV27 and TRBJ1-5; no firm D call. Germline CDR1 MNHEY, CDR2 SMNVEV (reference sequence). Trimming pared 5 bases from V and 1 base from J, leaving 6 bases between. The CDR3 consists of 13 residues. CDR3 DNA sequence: TGTGCCAGCAGTGGAGGGAGCAATCAGCCCCAGCATTTT. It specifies CASSGGSNQPQHF.

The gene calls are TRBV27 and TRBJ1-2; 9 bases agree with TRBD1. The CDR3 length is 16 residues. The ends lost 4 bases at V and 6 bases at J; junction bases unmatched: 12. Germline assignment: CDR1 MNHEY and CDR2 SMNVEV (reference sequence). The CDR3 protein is CASSSAREQGAHGYTF. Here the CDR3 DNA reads TGTGCCAGCAGTTCCGCCCGAGAACAGGGGGCTCATGGCTACACCTTC.

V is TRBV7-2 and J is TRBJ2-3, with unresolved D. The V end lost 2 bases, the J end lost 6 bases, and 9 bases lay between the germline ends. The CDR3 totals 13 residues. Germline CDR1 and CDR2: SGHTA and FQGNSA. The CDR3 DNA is TGTGCCAGCAGCTTACGACTTCGGGATACGCAGTATTTT. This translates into CASSLRLRDTQYF.

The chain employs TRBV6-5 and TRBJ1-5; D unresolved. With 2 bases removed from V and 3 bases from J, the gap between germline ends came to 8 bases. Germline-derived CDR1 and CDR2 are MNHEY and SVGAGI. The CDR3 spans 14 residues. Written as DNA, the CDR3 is TGTGCCAGCAGTTACGAAGGGCACAATCAGCCCCAGCATTTT. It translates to CASSYEGHNQPQHF.

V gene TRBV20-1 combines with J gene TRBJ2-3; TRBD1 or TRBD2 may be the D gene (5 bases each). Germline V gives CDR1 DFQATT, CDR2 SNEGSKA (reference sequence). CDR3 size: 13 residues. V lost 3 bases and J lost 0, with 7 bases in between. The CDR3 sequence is CSASWGSTDTQYF. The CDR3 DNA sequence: TGCAGTGCTAGTTGGGGGAGCACAGATACGCAGTATTTT.

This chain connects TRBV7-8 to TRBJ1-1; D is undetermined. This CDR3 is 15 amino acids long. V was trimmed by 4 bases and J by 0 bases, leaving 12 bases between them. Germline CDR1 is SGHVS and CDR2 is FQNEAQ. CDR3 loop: CASSYSGHLNTEAFF. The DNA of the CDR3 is TGTGCCAGCAGCTACAGTGGGCACCTGAACACTGAAGCTTTCTTT.

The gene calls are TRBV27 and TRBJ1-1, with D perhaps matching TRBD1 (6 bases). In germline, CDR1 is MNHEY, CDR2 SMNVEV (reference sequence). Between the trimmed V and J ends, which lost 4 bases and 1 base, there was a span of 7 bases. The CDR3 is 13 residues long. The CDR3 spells CASSWGQNTEAFF. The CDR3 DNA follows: TGTGCCAGCAGTTGGGGACAGAACACTGAAGCTTTCTTT.

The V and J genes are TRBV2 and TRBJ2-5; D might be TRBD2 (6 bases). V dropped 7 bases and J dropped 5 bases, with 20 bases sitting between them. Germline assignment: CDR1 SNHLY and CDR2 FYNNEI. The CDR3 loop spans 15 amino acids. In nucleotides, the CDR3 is TGTGCCAGCACAAACTCTGTGGGAGGCAGGGAGACCCAGTACTTC. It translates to CASTNSVGGRETQYF.

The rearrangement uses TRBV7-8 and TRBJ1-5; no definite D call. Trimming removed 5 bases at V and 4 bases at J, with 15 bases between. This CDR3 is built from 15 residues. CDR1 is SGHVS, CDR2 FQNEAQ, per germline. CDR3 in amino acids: CASSPVGPINQPQHF. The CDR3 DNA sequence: TGTGCCAGCAGCCCGGTTGGGCCGATAAATCAGCCCCAGCATTTT. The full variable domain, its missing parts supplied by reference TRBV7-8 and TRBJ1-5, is GAGVSQSPRYKVAKRGQDVALRCDPISGHVSLFWYQQALGQGPEFLTYFQNEAQLDKSGLPSDRFFAERPEGSVSTLKIQRTQQEDSAVYLCASSPVGPINQPQHFGDGTRLSIL.

The CDR3 protein is CASRRVSRGWREGEGDEQYF. The CDR3 nucleotides are TGCGCCAGCAGACGCGTAAGCCGGGGGTGGCGGGAGGGAGAGGGCGACGAGCAGTACTTC. The genes are TRBV4-1 and TRBJ2-7; the match to TRBD2 covers 9 bases. Germline CDR1 MGHRA, CDR2 YSYEKL. The CDR3 covers 20 residues. V lost 6 bases and J lost 5; bases outside the gene matches: 26.